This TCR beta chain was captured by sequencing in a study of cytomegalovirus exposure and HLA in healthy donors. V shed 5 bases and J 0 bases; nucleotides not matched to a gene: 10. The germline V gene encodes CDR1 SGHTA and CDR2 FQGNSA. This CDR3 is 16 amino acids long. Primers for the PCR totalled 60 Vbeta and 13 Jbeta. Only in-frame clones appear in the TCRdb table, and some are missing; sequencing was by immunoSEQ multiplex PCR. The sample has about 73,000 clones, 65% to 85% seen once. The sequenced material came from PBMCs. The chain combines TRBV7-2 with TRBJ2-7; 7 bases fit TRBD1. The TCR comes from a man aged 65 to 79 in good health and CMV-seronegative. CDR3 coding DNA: TGTGCCAGCAGCAGAGCCGGGACAGCGAGCTCCTACGAGCAGTACTTC. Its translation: CASSRAGTASSYEQYF.